A selection of T cell receptor beta chains follows, all from one sample in a study of tumor and adjacent non-tumor tissue in lung cancer. TCRdb processed the multiplex PCR reads anew with MiXCR; each CDR3 protein has one entry. The sample includes about 86,000 distinct CDR3 sequences, more than 65% of them seen just once. Sequencing was carried out using distant non-tumor lung tissue. The source of these receptors is a woman between 45 and 60 years old with non-small cell lung cancer. Each CDR3 is given with its conserved first and last residue. A D gene is named only where the DNA matches it firmly. Only some rows state a clone size, as once, few, many or a class for expanded clones.

d_call,j_call,v_call,clone_size,cdr3_aa,cdr3_nt
.,TRBJ2-7,TRBV20-1,many,CSARAETYEQYF,TGCAGTGCTCGAGCGGAGACCTACGAGCAGTACTTC
TRBD1,TRBJ1-5,TRBV10-3,.,CAFSGGQGAGQPQHF,TGTGCATTCAGCGGAGGTCAGGGGGCTGGGCAGCCCCAGCATTTT
.,TRBJ2-1,TRBV6-2/TRBV6-3,.,CASSLVPHNEQFF,TGTGCAAGCAGTTTAGTCCCTCACAATGAGCAGTTCTTC
.,TRBJ2-7,TRBV4-1,.,CASIQNRSGEQYF,TGCGCCAGCATCCAAAATAGGTCGGGCGAGCAGTACTTC
.,TRBJ1-5,TRBV11-2,.,CASRLSRGIGLPQHF,TGTGCCAGCAGGCTCTCCCGGGGAATTGGTCTGCCCCAGCATTTT
.,TRBJ1-6,TRBV6-6,.,CASTSRADYNSPLHF,TGTGCCAGTACCTCCCGGGCCGACTATAATTCACCCCTCCACTTT
TRBD1,TRBJ2-7,TRBV11-2,.,CAISTGTGRIYEQYF,TGTGCCATCAGCACGGGGACAGGGCGCATCTACGAGCAGTACTTC
.,TRBJ2-4,TRBV12-3/TRBV12-4,.,CAISFGGKNIQYF,TGTGCTATCAGTTTTGGGGGTAAAAACATTCAGTACTTC
.,TRBJ1-4,TRBV7-9,once,CASSLQRTTNEKLFF,TGTGCCAGCAGCTTACAGAGGACAACTAATGAAAAACTGTTTTTC
.,TRBJ2-1,TRBV6-2/TRBV6-3,.,CASSYGTGFNEQFF,TGTGCCAGCAGTTACGGGACTGGTTTCAATGAGCAGTTCTTC
.,TRBJ1-5,TRBV7-9,once,CASSSTHSNQPQHF,TGTGCCAGCAGCTCCACTCATAGCAATCAGCCCCAGCATTTT
.,TRBJ1-4,TRBV7-8,.,CVSSLEGRGGEKLFF,TGTGTCAGCAGCTTAGAGGGCAGGGGAGGGGAAAAACTGTTTTTT
.,TRBJ2-1,TRBV5-4,.,CAISSWSADEQFF,TGTGCCATCAGCTCGTGGTCGGCAGACGAGCAGTTCTTC
.,TRBJ1-6,TRBV11-2,.,CASCLESGSNSPLHF,TGTGCCAGCTGTTTAGAGTCTGGTAGCAATTCACCCCTCCACTTT
.,TRBJ2-1,TRBV11-2,once,CPSSFGSADKEQFF,TGTCCCAGCAGCTTTGGCAGTGCCGATAAAGAGCAATTCTTC
TRBD2,TRBJ2-3,TRBV29-1,.,CSIDGLAGGVHTQYF,TGCAGCATTGATGGACTAGCGGGAGGTGTACATACGCAGTATTTT
.,TRBJ2-3,TRBV29-1,medium-sized,CSVLSGRPDTQYF,TGCAGCGTTCTGAGCGGCCGCCCAGATACGCAGTATTTT
.,TRBJ2-5,TRBV11-3,.,CASSLGGRGETHYF,TGTGCCAGCAGCTTAGGAGGCAGGGGAGAGACGCACTACTTC
.,TRBJ2-1,TRBV11-2,.,CASSSDYGGWYEQFF,TGTGCCAGTAGCTCAGATTACGGCGGTTGGTATGAGCAGTTCTTC
.,TRBJ1-1,TRBV10-3,once,CAISGGGDGDTEAFF,TGTGCCATCAGTGGGGGAGGGGATGGGGACACAGAAGCTTTCTTT
TRBD2,TRBJ2-1,TRBV20-1,few,CSAKVASGSNEQFF,TGCAGTGCTAAAGTGGCTAGCGGGAGCAATGAGCAGTTCTTC
.,TRBJ2-7,TRBV29-1,once,CSVMTGEGLSYEQYF,TGCAGCGTCATGACTGGCGAGGGGCTCTCCTACGAGCAGTACTTC
.,TRBJ2-7,TRBV12-3/TRBV12-4,many,CASSLRTQGTYEQYF,TGTGCCAGCAGTTTAAGAACACAGGGTACCTACGAGCAGTACTTC
.,TRBJ2-5,TRBV6-1,.,CASRSPEETQYF,TGTGCCAGCAGGAGTCCCGAAGAGACCCAGTACTTC
.,TRBJ2-1,TRBV24-1,.,CATSDRIGLEQFF,TGTGCCACCAGTGATCGAATAGGGCTTGAGCAGTTTTTC
TRBD2,TRBJ2-7,TRBV4-1,.,CASSQTSGTSSYDQYF,TGCGCCAGCAGCCAGACTAGCGGGACGAGCTCCTACGATCAGTACTTC
.,TRBJ2-1,TRBV14,.,CASSRTAFNEQFF,TGTGCCAGCAGCCGCACCGCCTTCAATGAGCAGTTCTTC
TRBD2,TRBJ2-2,TRBV20-1,.,CSARLAGDTGEMFF,TGCAGTGCTAGACTAGCGGGAGACACTGGGGAGATGTTTTTT
TRBD1,TRBJ2-7,TRBV11-2,.,CVSSPWTGGGREQYF,TGTGTCAGCAGTCCCTGGACAGGAGGAGGTCGTGAGCAGTACTTC
.,TRBJ2-7,TRBV10-1,.,CASSETRGGSAYKQYF,TGCGCCAGCAGTGAGACCCGAGGGGGATCCGCCTACAAGCAATACTTC
.,TRBJ2-2,TRBV11-3,.,CASFRVRSEELLF,TGTGCCAGCTTTAGGGTCCGGAGCGAGGAGCTGCTTTTT
.,TRBJ2-7,TRBV30,.,CAWGDRGYEQCF,TGTGCCTGGGGCGATCGAGGGTACGAACAGTGCTTC
TRBD2,TRBJ2-7,TRBV5-4,.,CVSSHRGGKGIYEQYF,TGTGTCAGCAGCCACCGGGGGGGAAAGGGGATCTACGAGCAGTACTTC
.,TRBJ1-5,TRBV12-3/TRBV12-4,.,CASSLREDNKPQHF,TGTGCCAGCAGTTTAAGGGAAGACAATAAACCCCAGCATTTT
TRBD1,TRBJ2-7,TRBV5-5,.,CASSLDRGYVQYF,TGTGCTAGCAGCCTTGACAGGGGCTACGTGCAGTACTTC
TRBD2,TRBJ2-3,TRBV5-5,once,CASSRLRAGVRDTKYF,TGTGCCAGCAGCCGATTGAGGGCGGGAGTAAGGGATACGAAGTATTTT
TRBD1,TRBJ2-3,TRBV29-1,.,CSLVGQGLPEFRTDTQYF,TGCAGCCTTGTTGGACAGGGGCTGCCGGAGTTTCGCACAGATACGCAGTATTTT
TRBD1,TRBJ1-2,TRBV28,.,CASSTTGGTHGYTF,TGCGCCAGCAGTACTACAGGGGGCACCCATGGCTACACCTTC
.,TRBJ2-1,TRBV11-2,.,CASSPGLGSYNEQFF,TGTGCCAGCAGCCCAGGACTCGGCTCCTACAATGAGCAATTCTTC
.,TRBJ2-2,TRBV6-4,many,CASSDSGTGELFF,TGTGCCAGCAGTGACTCGGGCACCGGGGAGCTGTTTTTT
TRBD2,TRBJ2-1,TRBV5-1,many,CASSQGLGNEQFF,TGCGCCAGCAGCCAAGGACTAGGCAATGAGCAGTTCTTC
.,TRBJ1-2,TRBV12-3/TRBV12-4,once,CATPKECGGYTF,TGTGCCACCCCCAAGGAATGCGGTGGCTACACCTTC
.,TRBJ2-7,TRBV10-2,.,CASSDMQGYEQYF,TGCGCCAGCAGTGATATGCAGGGATACGAGCAGTACTTC
.,TRBJ1-1,TRBV12-3/TRBV12-4,.,CASLLRGASETFF,TGTGCCAGCCTACTTAGGGGAGCCTCTGAAACTTTCTTT
.,TRBJ2-5,TRBV10-3,.,CAIRSTEEETQYF,TGTGCCATCAGGTCGACTGAGGAAGAGACCCAGTACTTC
TRBD1,TRBJ2-1,TRBV11-3,.,CASSLRTGPINEQFF,TGTGCTAGCAGTCTCCGGACAGGGCCTATCAATGAGCAATTCTTC
.,TRBJ2-7,TRBV6-1,.,CASTPGFEEQYF,TGCGCCAGCACCCCAGGGTTTGAGGAGCAGTACTTC
.,TRBJ1-5,TRBV12-3/TRBV12-4,.,CASSLVDNNQPQYF,TGTGCCAGCAGTTTAGTGGATAACAATCAGCCCCAGTATTTC
.,TRBJ2-2,TRBV2,.,CASKMGGGTGELFF,TGTGCCAGCAAGATGGGCGGTGGGACCGGGGAGCTGTTTTTT
TRBD1,TRBJ1-3,TRBV6-5,.,CASRVGQIFRSRDTIYF,TGTGCCTCCCGGGTGGGACAGATTTTTCGCTCTAGAGACACCATATATTTT
TRBD2,TRBJ2-3,TRBV6-6,.,CASGRRVAGVDTQYF,TGTGCCAGCGGCAGGAGGGTAGCGGGAGTGGATACCCAGTATTTT